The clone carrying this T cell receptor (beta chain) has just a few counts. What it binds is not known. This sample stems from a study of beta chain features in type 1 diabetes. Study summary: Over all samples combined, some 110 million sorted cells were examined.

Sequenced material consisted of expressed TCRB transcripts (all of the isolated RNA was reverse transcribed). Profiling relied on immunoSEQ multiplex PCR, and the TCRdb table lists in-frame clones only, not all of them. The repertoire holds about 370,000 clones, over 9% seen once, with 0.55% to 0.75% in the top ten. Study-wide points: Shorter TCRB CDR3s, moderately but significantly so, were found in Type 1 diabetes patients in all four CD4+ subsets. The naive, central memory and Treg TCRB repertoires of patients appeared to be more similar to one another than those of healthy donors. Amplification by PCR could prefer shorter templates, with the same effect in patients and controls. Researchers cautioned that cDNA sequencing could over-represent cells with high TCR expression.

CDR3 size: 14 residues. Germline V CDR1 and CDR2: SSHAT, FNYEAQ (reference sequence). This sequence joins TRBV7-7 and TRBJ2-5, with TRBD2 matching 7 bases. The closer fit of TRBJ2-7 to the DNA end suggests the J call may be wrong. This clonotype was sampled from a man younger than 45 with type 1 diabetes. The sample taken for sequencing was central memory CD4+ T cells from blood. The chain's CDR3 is CASSPRLAPAEQYF. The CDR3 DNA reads TGTGCCAGCAGCCCCCGACTAGCCCCCGCCGAGCAGTACTTC.